The clone carrying this T cell receptor beta chain was seen only a few times. In the original processing: Reference gene primer amplification gave estimated nucleated cell counts. Sequenced by immunoSEQ multiplex PCR; TCRdb stores in-frame clones only, minus some. For V, J and clone size, that table is used; D and trimming come from the DNA. Here the sample spans roughly 180,000 clones, roughly three quarters being singletons. These data originate in a study of blood T cell repertoires in COVID-19. At the level of the study: Acute and convalescent COVID-19 samples came from the United States, Italy and Spain. T cells, B-cell-depleted T cells, or PBMCs supplied cDNA or gDNA.

Material: peripheral blood. The clonotype originates from a woman in her forties or fifties with active or convalescent COVID-19.

The CDR3 protein is CASSLARQGADTF. CDR3 DNA sequence: TGTGCCAGCAGCTTAGCGAGACAGGGGGCCGACACCTTC. The chain carries TRBV7-2 and TRBJ1-2; 10 nucleotides line up with TRBD1. The CDR3 is 13 amino acids. Looked up from germline, CDR1 is SGHTA and CDR2 is FQGNSA. J lost 12 bases, V lost 0 bases, and 4 bases had no gene match.